This T cell receptor beta chain is from a study of response to subunit inactivated influenza vaccine (dated by TCRdb to the late 2010s). Looking at the study overall: Deep quantitative profiling of the T cell receptor repertoire was used in the study to follow responses to a trivalent subunit inactivated influenza vaccine. General conclusions and limits of the study: It was suggested by the authors that each seasonal influenza vaccination may recruit only a limited number of new T cells.

Details on this clonotype: The antigen it binds to is not known. There are no base qualities to consult, and no much larger clone falls within one base.

Library creation used RT-PCR. Sequencing was performed on an Illumina HiSeq 2500. TCRdb handled the public reads itself, with Q25 trimming in fastp and clone calling in MiXCR, and kept productive beta chains. Each CDR3 protein appears once, grouped with its most common genes and DNA. The sample table shows 700,000 to 800,000 distinct CDR3 sequences, and roughly 20% are seen once. Of the sample, around 9.9% falls within the top ten clones. The CDR1 and CDR2 encoded by the germline V gene are SQVTM and ANQGSEA. V and J are truncated by 5 bases and 7 bases respectively, leaving an intervening sequence of 14 bases. Counted from cysteine to phenylalanine, this CDR3 has 12 amino acids. The read is trimmed to its CDR3 DNA, 36 bases read in frame from base 1.

This sample comprised PBMCs from blood, obtained about 5 days after vaccination. Recombination joined TRBV29-1 with TRBJ1-1, with the D gene call left open. This TCR was sampled from a man aged 45-65 years who received an inactivated influenza vaccine. Donor details come from another sample of the same person, matched by shared clones. This receptor carries the CDR3 CSVQSGMVEAFF. The DNA reads TGCAGCGTTCAATCCGGGATGGTTGAAGCTTTCTTT.